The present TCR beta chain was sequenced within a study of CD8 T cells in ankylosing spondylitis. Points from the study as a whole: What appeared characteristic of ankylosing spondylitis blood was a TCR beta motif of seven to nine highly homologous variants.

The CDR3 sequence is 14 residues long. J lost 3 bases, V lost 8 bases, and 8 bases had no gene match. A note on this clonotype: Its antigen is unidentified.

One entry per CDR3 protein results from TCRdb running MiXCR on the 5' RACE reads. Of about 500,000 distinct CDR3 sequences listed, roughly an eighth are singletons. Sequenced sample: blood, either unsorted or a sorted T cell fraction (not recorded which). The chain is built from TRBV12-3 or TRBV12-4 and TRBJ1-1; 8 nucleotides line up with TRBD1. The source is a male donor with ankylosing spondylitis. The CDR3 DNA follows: TGTGCCAGCGGACGCCCAGGGGGCGACACTGAAGCTTTCTTT. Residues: CASGRPGGDTEAFF.